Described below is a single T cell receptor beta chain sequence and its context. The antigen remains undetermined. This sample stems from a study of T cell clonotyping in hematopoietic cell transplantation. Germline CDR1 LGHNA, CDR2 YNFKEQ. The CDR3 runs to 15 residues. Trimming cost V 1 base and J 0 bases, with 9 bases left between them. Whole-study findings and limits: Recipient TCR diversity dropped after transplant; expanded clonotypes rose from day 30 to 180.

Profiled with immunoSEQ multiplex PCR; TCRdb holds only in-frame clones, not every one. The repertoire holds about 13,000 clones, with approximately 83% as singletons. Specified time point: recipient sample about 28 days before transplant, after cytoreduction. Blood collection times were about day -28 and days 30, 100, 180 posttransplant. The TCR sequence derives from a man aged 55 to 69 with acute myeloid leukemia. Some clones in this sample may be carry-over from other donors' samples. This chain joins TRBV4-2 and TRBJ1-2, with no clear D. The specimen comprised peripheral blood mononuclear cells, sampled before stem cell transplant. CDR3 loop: CASSQVSGSNYGYTF. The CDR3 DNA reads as TGTGCCAGCAGCCAAGTGTCCGGTTCTAACTATGGCTACACCTTC.